This is a list of T cell receptor beta chains from one sample in a study of glioma-infiltrating T cells after dendritic cell vaccination. The table came from immunoSEQ multiplex PCR; TCRdb's copy has only in-frame clones and leaves some out. The sample has 65,000 or so clones, around nine tenths seen once. The input for sequencing was blood, taken after dendritic cell vaccination. Receptors were obtained from a human donor with glioblastoma. The CDR3 runs from the conserved cysteine through the conserved F or W. Expanded clones get a size class; other rows say once, few or many, or leave the size out.

TRBV7-9 few CASSSISNQPQHF
TRBV18 . CASSRTRDTEAFF
TRBV25-1 medium-sized CASSEKATGNYGYTF
TRBV7-2 . CASSFSSRALYGYTF
TRBV7-2 . CASSTIQRTGNEAFF
TRBV11-2 . CASSLGRLAGAYTDTQYF
TRBV7-2 . CASSLALSTGELFF
TRBV5-1 . CASRPESNTEAFF
TRBV25-1 . CASSFTSGGNTDTQYF
TRBV15 . CATSLPGLAQETQYF
TRBV25-1 once CASSILAGEVNEQFF
TRBV29-1 . CSVHTTEAFF
TRBV27 once CASSPMLANTGELFF
TRBV30 . CAWVGPNQETQYF
TRBV9 . CASSALGYEQYF
TRBV18 . CASSISTGGNGNTIYF
TRBV5-4 . CASSVDSLGAFF
TRBV2 once CASSLGVPNGYTF
TRBV28 . CASSSIHVGRETQYF
TRBV19 . CASNKRGPLHNEQFF
TRBV12-5 . CASGYSGPGNEQFF
TRBV5-1 . CASSQTGGDHQPQHF
TRBV9 . CASSVQGANYGYTF
TRBV6-4 . CASSDTSRGTEAFF
TRBV2 . CASSEDWGTTGSYEQYF
TRBV19 once CASSIGLGGSSGNTIYF
TRBV7-8 . CASSLDGHHQETQYF
TRBV5-4 . CASRGEGGWGKNIQYF
TRBV21-1 . CASSKWMPRGANYGYTF